Listed here are 23 T cell receptor beta chains from one sample, sequenced in a study of T-cell reconstitution after alpha-beta-depleted transplantation in children. During its preparation, the TCRbeta library received unique molecular identifiers. MiXCR was run by TCRdb on the PCR reads, yielding one entry per CDR3 protein. The sample has about 440,000 distinct CDR3 sequences, around two fifths seen once. The material sequenced was PBMCs, taken before TCRalphabeta/CD19-depleted stem cell transplant. The origin of the receptors is a girl aged 2 to 9 with aplastic anemia, due to receive a stem cell transplant.

This clonotype occurred many times. V is TRBV12-3 or TRBV12-4 and J is TRBJ2-5, with a weak D call TRBD2 (6 bases). The CDR3 loop spans 13 amino acids. The V and J ends lost 2 bases and 6 bases respectively, with 10 bases between them. The CDR3 nucleotides are TGTGCCAGCAGTTTACGGGGGTTAAAGACCCAGTACTTC. Translating gives CASSLRGLKTQYF.

V gene TRBV20-1 combines with J gene TRBJ2-1; D is unclear. Germline V lookup: CDR1 DFQATT, CDR2 SNEGSKA (reference sequence). V was trimmed by 5 bases and J by 6 bases, leaving 5 bases between them. The CDR3 consists of 10 residues. This chain's CDR3 is CSAVGNEQFF. In DNA, the CDR3 is TGCAGTGCTGTGGGCAATGAGCAGTTCTTC.

This chain connects TRBV4-3 to TRBJ1-4, with a tentative D call TRBD1 (6 bases). CDR3 length equals 13 residues. Trimming removed 3 bases at V and 7 bases at J, with 9 bases between. The germline gives CDR1 LGHNA, CDR2 YSLEER. DNA of the CDR3: TGCGCCAGCAGCCACAGGGGCGGTGAAAAACTGTTTTTT. Its translation is CASSHRGGEKLFF.

This clonotype turned up a few times. The chain is built from TRBV5-6 and TRBJ2-1; D uncertain. Trimming shortened V by 4 bases and J by 3 bases, and 20 bases separated the two germline ends. Germline CDR1 is SGHDT and CDR2 is YYEEEE. The CDR3 covers 17 residues. CDR3 nucleotide sequence: TGTGCCAGCAGCCTTAAGATAGAGCCCTACAACTACAATGAGCAGTTCTTC. This gives the protein CASSLKIEPYNYNEQFF.

The CDR3 protein is CASSLARQGARSEQFF. The CDR3 bases are TGCGCCAGCAGCTTGGCCCGACAGGGGGCACGGAGTGAGCAGTTCTTC. The gene calls are TRBV5-1 and TRBJ2-1; 10 bases agree with TRBD1. The V gene end was trimmed by 0 bases and the J gene end by 9 bases; junction bases not matched to a gene: 9. Germline loops: CDR1 SGHRS, CDR2 YFSETQ. The CDR3 length is 16 residues.

At least ten counts were recorded for this clonotype. The chain has TRBV20-1 and TRBJ2-3; a weak D match, TRBD1 (6 bases). CDR3 length equals 14 residues. V was cut by 6 bases and J by 0 bases, with 13 bases left in between. From germline, CDR1 is DFQATT and CDR2 SNEGSKA (reference sequence). This CDR3 is CSAKQGDSTDTQYF. The CDR3 DNA sequence: TGCAGTGCCAAACAGGGAGATAGCACAGATACGCAGTATTTT.

The rearrangement joins TRBV30 to TRBJ2-1, with 9 bases fitting TRBD1. V dropped 2 bases and J dropped 4; count of bases not matched to a gene: 3. This CDR3 contains 14 residues. Germline V gives CDR1 GTSNPN, CDR2 SVGIG (reference sequence). Here the CDR3 reads CAWSTGGRYNEQFF. The CDR3 coding sequence is TGTGCCTGGAGTACAGGGGGCAGGTACAATGAGCAGTTCTTC.

A word on this clonotype: Possible read error: a much larger clone is one base away. The rearrangement uses TRBV28 and TRBJ2-5, with D uncertain. CDR3 length: 13 amino acids. CDR1 is MDHEN and CDR2 is SYDVKM in the germline V gene. The CDR3 is CASMSTGQETHYF. Here the CDR3 DNA reads TGTGCCAGCATGAGTACCGGGCAGGAGACCCATTACTTC. Supplemented by reference TRBV28 and TRBJ2-5, the full variable domain reads DVKVTQSSRYLVKRTGEKVFLECVQDMDHENMFWYRQDPGLGLRLIYFSYDVKMKEKGDIPEGYSVSREKKERFSLILESASTNQTSMYLCASMSTGQETHYFGPGTRLLVL.

This clonotype was counted at least ten times. The CDR3 nucleotides are TGTGCCAGCAGTCAGACAGGGGCTAATTCACCCCTCCACTTT. Translation: CASSQTGANSPLHF. This chain connects TRBV6-1 to TRBJ1-6, with 8 positions matching TRBD1. Trimming took 5 bases from V and 6 from J; bases not matched to a gene: 3. CDR1 is MNHNS and CDR2 is SASEGT in the germline V gene. This CDR3 is 14 amino acids long.

This clonotype was detected only once. V usage is TRBV20-1 and J usage is TRBJ2-7; 7 bases map to TRBD2. Unmatched junction bases numbered 11, after V lost 6 bases and J lost 3 bases. From germline, CDR1 is DFQATT and CDR2 SNEGSKA (reference sequence). The CDR3 is 14 residues long. Written as DNA, the CDR3 is TGCAGTGCAGATCGAGCGGGGTCGAGCTACGAGCAGTACTTC. It codes for CSADRAGSSYEQYF.

This chain uses TRBV7-6 with TRBJ2-7; 8 nucleotides align to TRBD2. The CDR3 consists of 15 residues. The germline gives CDR1 SGHVS, CDR2 FNYEAQ. The V segment lost 1 base and the J segment 4 bases; nucleotides outside the gene matches: 6. The CDR3 DNA reads TGTGCCAGCAGCTTAGTAGCGGGGTCCGAGTACGAGCAGTACTTC. The encoded protein is CASSLVAGSEYEQYF.

The chain combines TRBV11-2 with TRBJ1-2; no clear D gene. The CDR3 has 13 residues. Trimming left V 4 bases short and J 7 bases short, with 13 bases between. Germline CDR1 is SGHAT and CDR2 is FQNNGV. CDR3 protein: CASSSSGYSGYTF. In DNA, the CDR3 is TGTGCCAGCAGCTCCTCGGGATACTCTGGCTACACCTTC.

This chain joins TRBV6-5 and TRBJ2-4; D is possibly TRBD2 (5 bases). Germline V gene data show CDR1 as MNHEY and CDR2 as SVGAGI. The CDR3 is 15 residues long. Trimming left V 8 bases short and J 2 bases short, with 16 bases between. The CDR3 loop is CASGLRTGTKNIQYF. The CDR3 DNA reads as TGTGCCAGCGGATTACGAACCGGGACCAAAAACATTCAGTACTTC.

With regard to this clonotype: A much larger clone differs by one base, so this may be a read error. The chain is built from TRBV5-1 and TRBJ1-1; D unresolved. CDR1 SGHRS and CDR2 YFSETQ come from the germline V gene. CDR3 length equals 14 residues. Between the trimmed V and J ends, which lost 3 bases and 7 bases, there was a span of 16 bases. The CDR3 is CASSSVRIGDEAFF. As DNA, the CDR3 is TGCGCCAGCAGCTCGGTGAGGATTGGAGATGAAGCTTTCTTT.

This clonotype has just a few counts. The chain combines TRBV10-1 with TRBJ2-7, with D perhaps matching TRBD1 or TRBD2 (5 bases each). Germline loops: CDR1 WNHNN, CDR2 SYGVQD (reference sequence). This CDR3 has 15 residues. Trimming took 3 bases from V and 2 from J, leaving 14 bases between them. The CDR3 reads CASSEVRGTPYEQYF. The CDR3 bases are TGCGCCAGCAGTGAAGTCCGGGGCACCCCCTACGAGCAGTACTTC.

The rearrangement uses TRBV28 and TRBJ1-4, with TRBD1 matching over 7 bases. The CDR3 totals 16 residues. In germline, CDR1 is MDHEN, CDR2 SYDVKM. V lost 0 bases to trimming and J lost 3 bases; unmatched junction nucleotides: 4. CDR3 sequence (DNA): TGTGCCAGCAGTTTATGGGAGGGGGCCTCTAATGAAAAACTGTTTTTT. It is translated as CASSLWEGASNEKLFF.

The chain employs TRBV27 and TRBJ1-2, with a possible D match to TRBD1 (5 bases). The V end lost 2 bases, the J end lost 2 bases, and 9 bases lay between the germline ends. Germline CDR1 and CDR2: MNHEY and SMNVEV (reference sequence). The CDR3 spans 14 residues. CDR3 region: CASSLTGGNYGYTF. In DNA form, the CDR3 reads TGTGCCAGCAGTTTAACAGGTGGGAACTATGGCTACACCTTC.

This clonotype has at least ten counts. V and J are TRBV7-2 and TRBJ2-2; D might be TRBD2 (6 bases). With 2 bases removed from V and 1 base from J, the gap between germline ends came to 11 bases. Germline V lookup: CDR1 SGHTA, CDR2 FQGNSA. This CDR3 region has 16 residues. This CDR3 is CASSLSGTGNTGELFF. The CDR3 coding sequence is TGTGCCAGCAGCTTAAGTGGGACTGGGAACACCGGGGAGCTGTTTTTT.

Comment on this clonotype: A read error may account for a junction end that differs from germline. The chain couples TRBV6-1 to TRBJ2-1; 8 nucleotides match TRBD2. CDR1 is MNHNS and CDR2 is SASEGT in the germline V gene. The CDR3 runs to 14 residues. The CDR3 DNA is TGTGCCAGCAGCCCCGGACTAGCCCCTTGGGAGCAGATCTTC. Its protein is CASSPGLAPWEQIF.

The V and J genes are TRBV12-3 or TRBV12-4 and TRBJ2-5; D uncertain. The length of the CDR3 is 13 residues. The germline V and J ends were trimmed by 1 base and 4 bases, with 7 bases remaining between them. The CDR3 is CASSLDWGETQYF. The CDR3 nucleotides are TGTGCCAGCAGTTTAGATTGGGGAGAGACCCAGTACTTC.

The chain couples TRBV28 to TRBJ2-7; D is tentatively TRBD1 or TRBD2 (5 bases each). The CDR3 contains 14 residues. V lost 6 bases and J 1 base, leaving 13 bases between the germline ends. Germline loops: CDR1 MDHEN, CDR2 SYDVKM. In DNA form, the CDR3 reads TGTGCCAGCAGCAATGGGACCTTTTCCTACGAGCAGTACTTC. Its protein is CASSNGTFSYEQYF.

There are many counts of this clonotype. The chain combines TRBV20-1 with TRBJ2-6; 9 positions agree with TRBD1. Per the germline V gene, CDR1 is DFQATT and CDR2 is SNEGSKA (reference sequence). After removal of 2 bases from V and 0 bases from J, the junction contained 5 bases not matched to a gene. This CDR3 has 17 residues. CDR3 coding DNA: TGCAGTGCTAGATCGGGACAGGGAGACTCTGGGGCCAACGTCCTGACTTTC. Its translation is CSARSGQGDSGANVLTF.

The chain is built from TRBV10-3 and TRBJ2-1, with 8 bases matching TRBD2. Germline CDR1 ENHRY, CDR2 SYGVKD. This CDR3 is built from 14 residues. V shed 10 bases, J shed 4 bases, and the junction held 9 bases outside the gene matches. The CDR3 DNA is TGTGCCACCTTTCCCACTAGCGGTTACAATGAGCAGTTCTTC. It codes for CATFPTSGYNEQFF.